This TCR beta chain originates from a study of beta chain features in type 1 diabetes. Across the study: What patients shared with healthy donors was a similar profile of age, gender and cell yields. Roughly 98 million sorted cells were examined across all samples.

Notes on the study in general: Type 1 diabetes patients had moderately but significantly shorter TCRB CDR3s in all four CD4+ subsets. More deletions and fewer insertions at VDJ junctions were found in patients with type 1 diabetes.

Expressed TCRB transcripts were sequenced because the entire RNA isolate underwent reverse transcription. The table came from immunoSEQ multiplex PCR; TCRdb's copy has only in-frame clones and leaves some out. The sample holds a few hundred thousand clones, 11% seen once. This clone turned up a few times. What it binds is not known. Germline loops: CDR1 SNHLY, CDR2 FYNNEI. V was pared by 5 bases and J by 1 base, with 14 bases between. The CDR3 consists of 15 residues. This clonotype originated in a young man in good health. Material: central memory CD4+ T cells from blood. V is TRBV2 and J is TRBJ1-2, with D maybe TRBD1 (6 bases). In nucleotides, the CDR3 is TGTGCCAGCAGTCCTGGACAGAGACTTAACTATGGCTACACCTTC. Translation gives CASSPGQRLNYGYTF.